The clone carrying this TCR beta chain was found many times. Its antigen is as yet unknown. Amplification of TCR beta CDR3 regions used RNA as the template. The HTBI primer set served for first-round RT-PCR of the TCR CDR3. TCRdb reprocessed the multiplex PCR reads with MiXCR, giving one entry per CDR3 protein. The sample shows roughly 350,000 distinct CDR3 sequences, about 15% of them seen only once. Not enrolled were patients with uncontrolled infection, other autoimmune disease, pregnancy or lactation. PBMCs came from 10 ml fresh peripheral blood. V lost 3 bases and J lost 6; bases outside the gene matches: 3. Germline-derived CDR1 and CDR2 are SQVTM and ANQGSEA. The CDR3 covers 13 residues. The source of the sample is a study of T cells in Graves' hyperthyroidism and ophthalmopathy. Findings and caveats of the study: Expanded thyroid clonotypes (above 0.001) were mostly also found in blood. Ophthalmopathy, which appeared later, was predicted by the model a median 6.5 months before onset.

Sequencing was done on a sample of blood. The TCR comes from a woman aged 30 to 39 with Graves' ophthalmopathy. The chain is built from TRBV29-1 and TRBJ1-4; 8 bases are a match to TRBD1. CDR3 loop: CSVDRGQDEKLFF. CDR3 DNA: TGCAGCGTTGATAGGGGACAGGATGAAAAACTGTTTTTT.